These 21 T cell receptor beta chains were sequenced from one sample in a study of CD8 T cells in ankylosing spondylitis. These receptors' targets are unknown. Using its own MiXCR run on the 5' RACE reads, TCRdb lists one record per CDR3 protein. Of under 550,000 distinct CDR3 sequences in the sample, roughly 26% were seen once. Findings and caveats of the study: Blood of patients with ankylosing spondylitis appeared to be characterized by a TCR beta motif of about 8 highly homologous variants.

Sequencing was done on a sample of blood, either unsorted or a sorted T cell fraction (not recorded which). All receptors come from a male donor with ankylosing spondylitis.

The chain combines TRBV3-1 with TRBJ2-2; 7 bases are a match to TRBD2. The V and J ends lost 0 bases and 5 bases, in that order; junction bases with no gene match: 6. The CDR3 spans 16 residues. The germline V gene encodes CDR1 LGHDT and CDR2 YNNKEL (reference sequence). CDR3 region: CASSQEWREPTGELFF. The CDR3 nucleotides are TGTGCCAGCAGCCAAGAGTGGCGGGAGCCTACCGGGGAGCTGTTTTTT.

This clonotype was detected a few times. This chain joins TRBV7-9 and TRBJ2-2; D remains unclear. Trimming removed 2 bases from V and 6 bases from J, with 7 bases in between. The germline CDR1 and CDR2 sequences are SEHNR and FQNEAQ (reference sequence). This CDR3 is 13 amino acids long. CDR3: CASSLLDSGELFF. The CDR3, as DNA: TGTGCCAGCAGCTTACTAGACTCCGGGGAGCTGTTTTTT.

This chain uses TRBV19 with TRBJ1-1, with D hard to call. V was pared by 7 bases and J by 10 bases, with 22 bases between. CDR1 and CDR2 (germline): LNHDA, SQIVND (reference sequence). CDR3 length: 14 amino acids. The CDR3 region has the DNA TGTGCCAGTACCAATCACCCTCGAGTACTGGGAGCTTTCTTT. Translating it yields CASTNHPRVLGAFF.

This clonotype was seen more than once but under ten times. The chain has TRBV20-1 and TRBJ1-6; no clear D gene. V dropped 3 bases and J dropped 4 bases, with 10 bases sitting between them. The germline V gene encodes CDR1 DFQATT and CDR2 SNEGSKA (reference sequence). The CDR3 loop spans 14 amino acids. The CDR3 nucleotides read TGCAGTGCTAGTCTTGTGGCTTATAATTCACCCCTCCACTTT. Its protein product is CSASLVAYNSPLHF.

The CDR3 coding sequence is TGTGCCAGCAGGGCAGGGCCATGGGTGGCCCAGTACTTC. This sequence encodes CASRAGPWVAQYF. The rearrangement links TRBV2 to TRBJ2-5; D possibly corresponds to TRBD1 (5 bases). The CDR3 is made up of 13 amino acids. Trimming left V 6 bases short and J 9 bases short, with 17 bases between. CDR1 and CDR2 from the germline V gene are SNHLY and FYNNEI.

This chain links TRBV20-1 with TRBJ2-1; TRBD2 aligns across 7 bases. CDR3 size: 15 residues. The V gene end was trimmed by 0 bases and the J gene end by 1 base; junction bases not matched to a gene: 3. Germline values: CDR1 DFQATT, CDR2 SNEGSKA (reference sequence). The CDR3 DNA follows: TGCAGTGCTAGAGAAGAGCGGGGTTCCTACAATGAGCAGTTCTTC. As protein: CSAREERGSYNEQFF.

This clonotype was detected only a few times. The chain links TRBV19 to TRBJ2-1; D is perhaps TRBD2 (5 bases). Germline V CDR1 and CDR2: LNHDA, SQIVND (reference sequence). V lost 5 bases to trimming and J lost 0 bases, with 14 bases between them. This CDR3 region has 16 residues. The CDR3 sequence: CASSLRAASSYNEQFF. The CDR3 DNA reads as TGTGCCAGTAGTCTGCGGGCTGCCAGCTCCTACAATGAGCAGTTCTTC.

The V call is TRBV7-9, the J call TRBJ1-1; TRBD1 agrees at 10 bases. V shed 5 bases, J shed 4 bases, and the junction held 7 bases outside the gene matches. Germline V gene lookup returns CDR1 SEHNR and CDR2 FQNEAQ (reference sequence). This CDR3 has 15 residues. CDR3 region: CASSPRTGGGTEAFF. The DNA for the CDR3 is TGTGCCAGCAGCCCCCGGACAGGGGGAGGCACTGAAGCTTTCTTT.

CDR3 protein: CASSFSGTGGFQPQHF. The CDR3 bases are TGTGCCAGCAGCTTCTCCGGGACAGGGGGCTTTCAGCCCCAGCATTTT. The chain carries TRBV5-5 and TRBJ1-5, with 12 bases aligning to TRBD1. Germline-derived CDR1 and CDR2 are SGHKS and YYEKEE (reference sequence). The CDR3 extends over 16 amino acids. After removal of 2 bases from V and 6 bases from J, the junction contained 6 bases not matched to a gene.

The V gene is TRBV4-2, the J gene TRBJ1-2; 9 bases align to TRBD1. The germline V gene has CDR1 LGHNA and CDR2 YNFKEQ. J gave up 6 bases and V 7 bases, and 9 bases lay outside the gene matches. The CDR3 extends over 14 amino acids. The CDR3 protein is CASTNRGQFNGYTF. CDR3 DNA sequence: TGTGCCAGCACAAACAGGGGGCAGTTCAATGGCTACACCTTC.

This chain uses TRBV29-1 with TRBJ2-5; maybe TRBD1 (5 bases). The CDR3 has 13 amino acids. CDR1 is SQVTM and CDR2 is ANQGSEA in the germline V gene. The V end was cut by 7 bases, the J end by 1 base, with 13 bases between. The CDR3, as DNA: TGCAGCGGATCGACAGACCCCCAAGAGACCCAGTACTTC. This translates into CSGSTDPQETQYF.

This chain links TRBV6-1 with TRBJ1-2; perhaps TRBD1 as D (6 bases). This CDR3 region has 16 residues. Trimming removed 7 bases from V and 1 base from J, with 19 bases in between. Per the germline V gene, CDR1 is MNHNS and CDR2 is SASEGT. The CDR3 loop reads CASISRWAGDNYGYTF. CDR3 in DNA: TGTGCCAGCATCTCCAGATGGGCAGGGGATAACTATGGCTACACCTTC.

This clonotype was counted many times. This rearrangement joins TRBV27 to TRBJ2-7, with D possibly being TRBD1 (5 bases). Germline V gives CDR1 MNHEY, CDR2 SMNVEV (reference sequence). The CDR3 spans 15 residues. Trimming pared 2 bases from V and 0 bases from J, leaving 11 bases between. The CDR3 is CASSLRGSLSYEQYV. For the CDR3, the DNA is TGTGCCAGCAGTTTAAGGGGCAGTCTCTCCTACGAGCAGTACGTC.

The rearrangement links TRBV7-8 to TRBJ2-1; no definite D call. Germline V gene lookup returns CDR1 SGHVS and CDR2 FQNEAQ. The CDR3 has 14 residues. V was clipped by 7 bases and J by 6 bases, with 16 bases between them. The CDR3 DNA sequence: TGTGCCAGCACGTCACATATAAACCGCAATGAGCAGTTCTTC. This codes for CASTSHINRNEQFF. Drawing the rest from reference TRBV7-8 and TRBJ2-1, the complete variable domain is GAGVSQSPRYKVAKRGQDVALRCDPISGHVSLFWYQQALGQGPEFLTYFQNEAQLDKSGLPSDRFFAERPEGSVSTLKIQRTQQEDSAVYLCASTSHINRNEQFFGPGTRLTVL.

The chain carries TRBV5-1 and TRBJ2-1, with TRBD2 matching over 8 bases. In germline, CDR1 is SGHRS, CDR2 YFSETQ. V lost 0 bases to trimming and J lost 4 bases; unmatched junction nucleotides: 6. The CDR3 runs to 16 residues. The CDR3 region is CASSLEGLVGYNEQFF. The CDR3 DNA follows: TGCGCCAGCAGCTTGGAGGGACTAGTGGGATACAATGAGCAGTTCTTC.

The chain has TRBV11-2 and TRBJ1-3; D unclear. The V gene lost 4 bases and the J gene lost 2 bases, with 12 bases spanning the gap. The CDR3 extends over 15 amino acids. Germline V gives CDR1 SGHAT, CDR2 FQNNGV. CDR3 sequence (DNA): TGTGCCAGCAGCTCGCTTGCCCAGCCTGGAAACACCATATATTTT. Its translation is CASSSLAQPGNTIYF. Drawing the rest from reference TRBV11-2 and TRBJ1-3, the complete variable domain is EAGVAQSPRYKIIEKRQSVAFWCNPISGHATLYWYQQILGQGPKLLIQFQNNGVVDDSQLPKDRFSAERLKGVDSTLKIQPAKLEDSAVYLCASSSLAQPGNTIYFGEGSWLTVV.

The chain recombines TRBV3-1 with TRBJ1-5; D is undetermined. The V and J ends lost 2 bases and 1 base respectively, with 6 bases between them. This CDR3 spans 14 amino acids. Looked up from germline, CDR1 is LGHDT and CDR2 is YNNKEL (reference sequence). CDR3 residues: CASSQSGSNQPQHF. CDR3 nucleotides: TGTGCCAGCAGCCAATCGGGAAGCAATCAGCCCCAGCATTTT.

There are a few counts of this clonotype. The chain carries TRBV24-1 and TRBJ2-3, with TRBD2 matching 8 bases. The V gene's germline CDR1 is KGHDR and CDR2 SFDVKD. The V and J ends lost 5 bases and 1 base, in that order; junction bases with no gene match: 25. The CDR3 runs to 22 residues. The CDR3 protein is CATSATGGQPTTIETGTDTQYF. The CDR3 DNA is TGTGCCACCAGTGCAACGGGAGGGCAGCCCACAACAATAGAGACCGGCACAGATACGCAGTATTTT.

This clonotype was observed a few times. One junction end disagrees with the germline gene, perhaps due to a read error. The rearrangement links TRBV5-1 to TRBJ2-7; the D gene is possibly TRBD1 (7 bases). The CDR3 is 15 amino acids. In germline, CDR1 is SGHRS, CDR2 YFSETQ. CDR3 sequence (DNA): TGCGCCAGCAGCCCTAGCGCCGGGACAGTATACGAGCACTACTTC. As protein: CASSPSAGTVYEHYF.

This clonotype was counted between two and nine times. J is TRBJ2-7 and V is TRBV20-1; a weak D match, TRBD1 (6 bases). V shed 5 bases and J shed 4 bases, with 15 bases lying between them. The CDR3 contains 13 residues. Per germline, CDR1 DFQATT and CDR2 SNEGSKA (reference sequence). The CDR3 region is CSAPRTEKYEQYF. CDR3 coding DNA: TGCAGTGCTCCTCGGACAGAGAAATACGAGCAGTACTTC.

In this sample, this clonotype turned up a few times. The V gene is TRBV7-2, the J gene TRBJ2-5; D gene ambiguous. V dropped 6 bases and J dropped 0 bases, with 11 bases sitting between them. This CDR3 contains 14 residues. Germline CDR1 and CDR2: SGHTA and FQGNSA. The CDR3 DNA is TGTGCCAGCAGTTTACGGACGGACCAAGAGACCCAGTACTTC. Its protein product is CASSLRTDQETQYF.